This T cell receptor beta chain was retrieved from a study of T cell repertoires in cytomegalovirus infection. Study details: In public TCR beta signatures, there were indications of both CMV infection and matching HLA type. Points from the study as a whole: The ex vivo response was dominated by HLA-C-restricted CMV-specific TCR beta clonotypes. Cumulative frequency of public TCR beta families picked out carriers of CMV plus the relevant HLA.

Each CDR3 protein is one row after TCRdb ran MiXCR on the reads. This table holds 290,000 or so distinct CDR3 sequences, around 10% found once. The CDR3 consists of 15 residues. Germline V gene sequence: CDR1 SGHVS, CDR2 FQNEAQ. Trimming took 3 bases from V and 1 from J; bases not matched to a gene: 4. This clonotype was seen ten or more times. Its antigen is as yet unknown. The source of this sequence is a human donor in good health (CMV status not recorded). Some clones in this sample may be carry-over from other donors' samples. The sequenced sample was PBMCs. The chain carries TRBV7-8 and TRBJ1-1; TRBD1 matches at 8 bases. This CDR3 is CASSFPGQGNTEAFF. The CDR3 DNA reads TGTGCCAGCAGCTTTCCCGGACAGGGGAACACTGAAGCTTTCTTT. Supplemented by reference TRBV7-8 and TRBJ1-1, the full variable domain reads GAGVSQSPRYKVAKRGQDVALRCDPISGHVSLFWYQQALGQGPEFLTYFQNEAQLDKSGLPSDRFFAERPEGSVSTLKIQRTQQEDSAVYLCASSFPGQGNTEAFFGQGTRLTVV.